This TCR beta chain derives from a study of blood T cells in healthy people across ages. Study-wide background: About one barcoded beta molecule was captured per two T cells (by template switching).

PCR was performed a second time for about 7 to 11 cycles using a sample-barcoded 5' primer and a J-beta primer mix. A minimum of 3 million CDR3-containing paired-end reads was obtained for each sample. Using its own MiXCR run on the 5' RACE reads, TCRdb lists one record per CDR3 protein. In the table there are about 400,000 distinct CDR3 sequences, more than 45% of which are singletons. The CDR3 has 17 residues. The germline gives CDR1 LGHNA, CDR2 YNFKEQ. With 0 bases clipped from V and 5 bases from J, the junction kept 10 bases outside the gene matches. The sequence was obtained from a man aged 55 to 70 in good health. Sequenced: blood. This chain joins TRBV4-2 and TRBJ1-2; 9 bases match TRBD1. CDR3 DNA sequence: TGTGCCAGCAGCCAAGATTTCAGGGACAGGGACCTTTATGGCTACACCTTC. Translating it yields CASSQDFRDRDLYGYTF.